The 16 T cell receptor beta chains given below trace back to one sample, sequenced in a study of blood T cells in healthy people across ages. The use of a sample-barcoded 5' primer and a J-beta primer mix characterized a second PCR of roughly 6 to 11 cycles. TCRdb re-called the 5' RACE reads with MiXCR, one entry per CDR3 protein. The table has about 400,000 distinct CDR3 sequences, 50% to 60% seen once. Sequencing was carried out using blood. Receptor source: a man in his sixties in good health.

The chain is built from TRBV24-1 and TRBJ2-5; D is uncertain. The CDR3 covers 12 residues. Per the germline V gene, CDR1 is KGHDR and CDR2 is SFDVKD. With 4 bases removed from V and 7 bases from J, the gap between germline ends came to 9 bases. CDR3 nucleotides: TGTGCCACCAGTGACCAACCGGGGACCCAGTACTTC. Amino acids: CATSDQPGTQYF.

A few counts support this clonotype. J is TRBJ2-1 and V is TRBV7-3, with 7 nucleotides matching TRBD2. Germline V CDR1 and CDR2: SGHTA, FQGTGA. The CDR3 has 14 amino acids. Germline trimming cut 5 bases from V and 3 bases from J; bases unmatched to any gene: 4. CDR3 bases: TGTGCCAGCAGCACAACTAGCGACTACAATGAGCAGTTCTTC. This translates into CASSTTSDYNEQFF.

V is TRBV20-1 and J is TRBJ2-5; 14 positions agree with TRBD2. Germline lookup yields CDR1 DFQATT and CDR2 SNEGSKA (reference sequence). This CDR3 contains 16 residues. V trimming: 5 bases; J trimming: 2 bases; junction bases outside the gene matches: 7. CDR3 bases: TGCAGTGCTGAGGGACTAGCGGGAGAGGTTCAAGAGACCCAGTACTTC. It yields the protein CSAEGLAGEVQETQYF.

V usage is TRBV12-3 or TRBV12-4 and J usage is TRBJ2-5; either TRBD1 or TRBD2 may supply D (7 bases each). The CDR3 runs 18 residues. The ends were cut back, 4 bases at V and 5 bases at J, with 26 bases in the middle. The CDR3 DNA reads TGTGCCAGCAGTTCCGCCGTGGGGGGGACAGCCCGACGGGAGACCCAGTACTTC. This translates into CASSSAVGGTARRETQYF.

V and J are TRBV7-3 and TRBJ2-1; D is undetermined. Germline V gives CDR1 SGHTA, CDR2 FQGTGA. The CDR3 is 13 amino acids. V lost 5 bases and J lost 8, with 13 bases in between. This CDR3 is CASSQSRLDEQFF. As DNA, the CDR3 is TGTGCCAGCAGCCAATCTAGGCTCGATGAGCAGTTCTTC. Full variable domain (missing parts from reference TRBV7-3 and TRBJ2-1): GAGVSQTPSNKVTEKGKYVELRCDPISGHTALYWYRQSLGQGPEFLIYFQGTGAADDSGLPNDRFFAVRPEGSVSTLKIQRTERGDSAVYLCASSQSRLDEQFFGPGTRLTVL.

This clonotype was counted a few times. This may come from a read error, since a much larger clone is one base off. The CDR3 DNA reads TGCGCCAGCGCCGGGGGGCTGTCTAGCACAGATACGCAGTATTTT. Its translation is CASAGGLSSTDTQYF. The chain employs TRBV5-1 and TRBJ2-3, with D possibly being TRBD2 (7 bases). The ends were cut back, 7 bases at V and 0 bases at J, with 15 bases in the middle. The germline gives CDR1 SGHRS, CDR2 YFSETQ. The CDR3 totals 15 residues. The variable domain in full, completed from reference TRBV5-1 and TRBJ2-3, reads KAGVTQTPRYLIKTRGQQVTLSCSPISGHRSVSWYQQTPGQGLQFLFEYFSETQRNKGNFPGRFSGRQFSNSRSEMNVSTLELGDSALYLCASAGGLSSTDTQYFGPGTRLTVL.

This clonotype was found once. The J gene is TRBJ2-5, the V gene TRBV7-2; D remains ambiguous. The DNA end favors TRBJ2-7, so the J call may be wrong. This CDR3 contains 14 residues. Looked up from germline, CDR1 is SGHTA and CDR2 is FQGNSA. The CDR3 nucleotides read TGTGCCAGCAGCTCCCAGGAAGGTTACGGCGAGCAGTACTTC. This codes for CASSSQEGYGEQYF.

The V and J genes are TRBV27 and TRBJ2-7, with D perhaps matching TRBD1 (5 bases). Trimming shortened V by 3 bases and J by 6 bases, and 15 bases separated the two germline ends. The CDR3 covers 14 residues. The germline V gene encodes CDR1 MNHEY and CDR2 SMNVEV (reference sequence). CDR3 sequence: CASSFWPQTGEQYF. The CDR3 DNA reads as TGTGCCAGCAGTTTTTGGCCCCAAACAGGCGAGCAGTACTTC.

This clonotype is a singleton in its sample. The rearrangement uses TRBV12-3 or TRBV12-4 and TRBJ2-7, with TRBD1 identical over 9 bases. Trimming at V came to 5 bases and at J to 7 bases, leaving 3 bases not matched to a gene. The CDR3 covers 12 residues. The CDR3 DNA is TGTGCCAGCAGTACAGGGGGCTGGGAGCAGTACTTC. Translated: CASSTGGWEQYF.

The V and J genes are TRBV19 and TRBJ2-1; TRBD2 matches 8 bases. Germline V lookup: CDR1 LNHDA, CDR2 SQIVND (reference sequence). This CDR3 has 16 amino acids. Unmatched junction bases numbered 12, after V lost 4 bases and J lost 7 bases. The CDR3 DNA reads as TGTGCCAGTAGTACCCCCGGGACTAGAAGTAGGAATGAGCAGTTCTTC. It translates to CASSTPGTRSRNEQFF.

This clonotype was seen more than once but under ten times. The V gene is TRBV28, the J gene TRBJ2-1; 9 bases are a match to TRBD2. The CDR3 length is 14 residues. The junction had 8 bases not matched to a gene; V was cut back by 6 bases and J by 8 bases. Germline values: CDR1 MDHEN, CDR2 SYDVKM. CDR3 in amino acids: CASSHLAGWDEQFF. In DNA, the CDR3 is TGTGCCAGCAGCCACCTAGCGGGATGGGATGAGCAGTTCTTC.

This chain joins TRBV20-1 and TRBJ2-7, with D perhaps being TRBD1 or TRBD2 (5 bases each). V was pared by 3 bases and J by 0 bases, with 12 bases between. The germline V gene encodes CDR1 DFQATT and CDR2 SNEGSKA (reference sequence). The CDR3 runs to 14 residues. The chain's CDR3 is CSASRDGSSYEQYF. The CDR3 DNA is TGCAGTGCTAGTAGGGACGGTAGCTCCTACGAGCAGTACTTC.

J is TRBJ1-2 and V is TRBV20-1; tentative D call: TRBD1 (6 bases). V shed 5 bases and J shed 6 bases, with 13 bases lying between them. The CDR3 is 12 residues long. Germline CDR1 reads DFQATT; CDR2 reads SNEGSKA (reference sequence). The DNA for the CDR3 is TGCAGTGCTTTCTACAGGGAAGATGGCTACACCTTC. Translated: CSAFYREDGYTF.

CDR3 region: CASSQGGQGISGANVLTF. Here the CDR3 DNA reads TGCGCCAGCAGCCAAGGGGGACAGGGGATATCCGGGGCCAACGTCCTGACTTTC. The chain links TRBV4-1 to TRBJ2-6; 10 bases are shared with TRBD1. V trimming: 1 base; J trimming: 4 bases; junction bases outside the gene matches: 7. The CDR3 spans 18 residues. Germline CDR1 and CDR2: MGHRA and YSYEKL.

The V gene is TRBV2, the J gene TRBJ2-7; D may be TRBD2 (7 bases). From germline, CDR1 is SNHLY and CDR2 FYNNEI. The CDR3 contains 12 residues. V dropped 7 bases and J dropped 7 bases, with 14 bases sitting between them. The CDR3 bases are TGTGCCAGCATGGGGGGGGGCAATGAGCAGTACTTC. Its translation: CASMGGGNEQYF.

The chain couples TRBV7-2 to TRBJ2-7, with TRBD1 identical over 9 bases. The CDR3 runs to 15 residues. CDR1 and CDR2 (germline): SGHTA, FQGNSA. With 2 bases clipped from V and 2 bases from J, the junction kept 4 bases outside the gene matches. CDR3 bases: TGTGCCAGCAGCTTAATGGGGACAGGGACCTACGAGCAGTACTTC. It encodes CASSLMGTGTYEQYF.